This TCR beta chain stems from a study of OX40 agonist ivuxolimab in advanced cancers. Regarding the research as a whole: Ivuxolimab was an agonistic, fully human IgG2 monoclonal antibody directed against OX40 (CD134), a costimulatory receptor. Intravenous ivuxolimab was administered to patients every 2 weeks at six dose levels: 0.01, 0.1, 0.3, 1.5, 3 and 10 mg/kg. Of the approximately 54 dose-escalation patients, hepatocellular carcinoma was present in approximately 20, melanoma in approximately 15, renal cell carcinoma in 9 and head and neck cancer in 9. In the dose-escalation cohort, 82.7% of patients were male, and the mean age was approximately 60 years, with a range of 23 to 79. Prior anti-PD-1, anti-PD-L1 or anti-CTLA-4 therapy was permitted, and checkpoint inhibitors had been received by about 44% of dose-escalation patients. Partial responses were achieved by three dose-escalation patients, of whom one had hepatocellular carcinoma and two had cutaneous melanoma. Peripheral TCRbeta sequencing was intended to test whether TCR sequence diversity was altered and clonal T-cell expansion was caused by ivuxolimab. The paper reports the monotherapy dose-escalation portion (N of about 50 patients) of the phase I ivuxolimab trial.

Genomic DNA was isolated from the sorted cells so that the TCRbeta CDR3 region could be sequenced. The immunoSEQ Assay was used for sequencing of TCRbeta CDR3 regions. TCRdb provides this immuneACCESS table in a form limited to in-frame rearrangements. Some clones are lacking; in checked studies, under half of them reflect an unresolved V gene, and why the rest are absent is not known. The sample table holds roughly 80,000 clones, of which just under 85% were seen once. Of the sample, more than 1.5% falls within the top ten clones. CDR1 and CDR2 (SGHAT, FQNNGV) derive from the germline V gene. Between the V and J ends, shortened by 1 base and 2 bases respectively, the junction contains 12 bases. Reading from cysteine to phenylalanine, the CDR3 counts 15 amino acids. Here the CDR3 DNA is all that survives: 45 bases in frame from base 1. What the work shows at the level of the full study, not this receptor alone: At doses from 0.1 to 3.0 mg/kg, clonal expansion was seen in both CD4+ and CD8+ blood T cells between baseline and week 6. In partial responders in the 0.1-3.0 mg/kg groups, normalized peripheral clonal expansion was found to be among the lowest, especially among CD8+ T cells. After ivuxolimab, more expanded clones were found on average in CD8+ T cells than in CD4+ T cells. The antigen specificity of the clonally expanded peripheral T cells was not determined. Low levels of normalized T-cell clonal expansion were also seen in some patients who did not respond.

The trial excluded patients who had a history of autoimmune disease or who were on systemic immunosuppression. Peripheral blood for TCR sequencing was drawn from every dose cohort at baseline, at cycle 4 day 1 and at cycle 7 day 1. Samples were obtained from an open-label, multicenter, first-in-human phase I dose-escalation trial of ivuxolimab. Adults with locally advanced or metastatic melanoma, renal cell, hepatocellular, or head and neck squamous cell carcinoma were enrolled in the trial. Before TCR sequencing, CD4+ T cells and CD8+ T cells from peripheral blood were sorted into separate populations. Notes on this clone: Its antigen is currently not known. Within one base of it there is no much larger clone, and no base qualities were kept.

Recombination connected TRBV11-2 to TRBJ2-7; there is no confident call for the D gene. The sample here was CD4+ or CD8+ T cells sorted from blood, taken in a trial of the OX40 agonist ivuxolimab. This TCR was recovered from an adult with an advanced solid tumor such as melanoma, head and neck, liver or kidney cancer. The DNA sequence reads TGTGCCAGCAGCTTAGGTACTGGGTCACCCTACGAGCAGTACTTC. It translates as CASSLGTGSPYEQYF.